A selection of T cell receptor beta chains follows, all from one sample in a study of blood T cell repertoires in COVID-19. Using immunoSEQ multiplex PCR, the repertoire was profiled, and TCRdb retains in-frame clones only, with some absent. The data hold some 190,000 clones, with approximately 86% observed a single time. Material for sequencing was peripheral blood. The receptors were sampled from a woman aged 80 or over with active or convalescent COVID-19. CDR3s include the opening cysteine and the closing phenylalanine or tryptophan. The D gene is left open where the match is weak. Clone size, where shown, is once, few, many, or a class for clones that have expanded.

d_call	clone_size	v_call	j_call	cdr3_aa	cdr3_nt
-	-	TRBV28	TRBJ2-1	CASNLDSLGYNEQFF	TGTGCCAGTAACCTAGATAGTCTGGGTTACAATGAGCAGTTCTTC
-	-	TRBV28	TRBJ1-5	CASSLWGGNQPQHF	TGTGCCAGCAGTTTATGGGGAGGCAATCAGCCCCAGCATTTT
TRBD2	-	TRBV2	TRBJ2-3	CASSLRLAGTDTQYF	TGTGCCAGCAGCCTCAGACTAGCGGGGACAGATACGCAGTATTTT
TRBD1	-	TRBV4-1	TRBJ1-1	CASRSTGVNTEAFF	TGCGCCAGCAGATCAACAGGGGTGAACACTGAAGCTTTCTTT
TRBD1	-	TRBV5-1	TRBJ1-1	CASRLIQTGGVPEAFF	TGCGCCAGCAGACTAATCCAAACAGGGGGGGTTCCTGAAGCTTTCTTT
-	-	TRBV5-4	TRBJ1-2	CASTYRANYGYTF	TGTGCCAGCACCTACCGAGCTAACTATGGCTACACCTTC
TRBD2	-	TRBV6-5	TRBJ2-3	CASIRAGAGDTQYF	TGTGCCAGCATACGAGCGGGAGCTGGAGATACGCAGTATTTT
-	-	TRBV5-1	TRBJ1-2	CASSPLRDGNYGYTF	TGCGCCAGCAGCCCACTGCGCGACGGGAACTATGGCTACACCTTC
TRBD2	once	TRBV11-2	TRBJ2-7	CASSFYSGNNEQYF	TGTGCCAGCAGTTTTTATAGCGGGAACAACGAGCAGTACTTC
TRBD1	few	TRBV3-1/TRBV3-2	TRBJ2-7	CASSHRGQVSYEQYF	TGTGCCAGCAGCCACAGAGGACAGGTCTCCTACGAGCAGTACTTC
TRBD2	-	TRBV18	TRBJ2-5	CASSPGTSGQETQYF	TGTGCCAGCTCACCTGGGACTAGCGGACAAGAGACCCAGTACTTC
TRBD2	-	TRBV7-2	TRBJ2-3	CASSLIAGGPDTQYF	TGTGCCAGCAGCTTAATCGCGGGAGGGCCGGATACGCAGTATTTT
-	-	TRBV5-1	TRBJ1-1	CASSPGLRVNTEAFF	TGCGCCAGCAGCCCGGGACTGAGAGTGAACACTGAAGCTTTCTTT
-	-	TRBV6-2/TRBV6-3	TRBJ1-3	CASSYSMALGRSSGNTIYF	TGTGCCAGCAGTTACTCGATGGCTCTGGGCCGATCCTCTGGAAACACCATATATTTT
-	-	TRBV5-1	TRBJ1-4	CASSFGGGGEKLFF	TGCGCCAGCAGCTTCGGGGGAGGAGGGGAAAAACTGTTTTTT
-	once	TRBV18	TRBJ2-3	CASSRPGTLTVGTDTQYF	TGTGCCAGCTCACGGCCCGGGACACTCACAGTGGGCACAGATACGCAGTATTTT
-	-	TRBV13	TRBJ2-3	CASSPPGTQYF	TGTGCCAGCAGCCCACCGGGTACGCAGTATTTT
-	-	TRBV15	TRBJ2-1	CATSRDPRSQIHNEQFF	TGTGCCACCAGCAGAGACCCGAGGAGCCAAATCCACAATGAGCAGTTCTTC
TRBD2	-	TRBV4-1	TRBJ2-1	CASSQRIGLAGVYNEQFF	TGCGCCAGCAGCCAACGTATAGGACTAGCGGGAGTCTACAATGAGCAGTTCTTC
-	once	TRBV25-1	TRBJ1-1	CASISGVLDTEAFF	TGTGCCAGCATCTCAGGGGTGTTAGACACTGAAGCTTTCTTT
-	-	TRBV21-1	TRBJ2-7	CASSTGTSAYYEQYF	TGTGCCAGCAGCACGGGGACTAGCGCGTACTACGAGCAGTACTTC
TRBD1	few	TRBV7-9	TRBJ2-7	CASSLDQGAYYEQYF	TGTGCCAGCAGCTTAGATCAGGGGGCTTACTACGAGCAGTACTTC
TRBD1	-	TRBV5-1	TRBJ1-1	CASSRTGSTEAFF	TGCGCCAGCAGCAGGACAGGGTCCACTGAAGCTTTCTTT
-	-	TRBV5-1	TRBJ1-6	CASSFGDTDSPLHF	TGCGCCAGCAGCTTCGGGGACACCGATTCACCCCTCCACTTT
-	-	TRBV2	TRBJ1-5	CASTRDNHQPQHF	TGTGCCAGCACTAGGGACAACCATCAGCCCCAGCATTTT
TRBD1	few	TRBV6-5	TRBJ1-1	CASSRTGGPNTEAFF	TGTGCCAGCTCACGGACAGGGGGCCCGAACACTGAAGCTTTCTTT
-	-	TRBV28	TRBJ2-1	CASSRSNNEQFF	TGTGCCAGCAGTAGGAGCAACAATGAGCAGTTCTTC
-	-	TRBV7-3	TRBJ1-2	CASSLTGETGLRNGYTF	TGTGCCAGCAGCTTAACCGGAGAAACGGGTCTGCGGAATGGCTACACCTTC
TRBD1	-	TRBV19	TRBJ1-2	CASKDRGRYGYTF	TGTGCCAGTAAGGACAGGGGTCGGTATGGCTACACCTTC
TRBD2	-	TRBV11-2	TRBJ2-1	CASSLRGRGSYNEQFF	TGTGCCAGCAGCTTACGCGGGAGGGGTTCCTACAATGAGCAGTTCTTC
TRBD1	few	TRBV20-1	TRBJ1-4	CSASPRATGWKLFF	TGCAGTGCTAGTCCTAGAGCGACAGGGTGGAAACTGTTTTTT
-	-	TRBV19	TRBJ1-6	CASSLDSVSPLHF	TGTGCCAGTAGTCTCGACAGTGTCTCACCCCTCCACTTT
TRBD2	few	TRBV19	TRBJ2-7	CASTPGGSLPYEQYF	TGTGCCAGTACCCCTGGCGGGAGCCTACCCTACGAGCAGTACTTC
-	-	TRBV25-1	TRBJ2-7	CASSDQTRKGEQYF	TGTGCCAGCAGTGATCAGACTAGGAAGGGGGAGCAGTACTTC
-	-	TRBV18	TRBJ1-2	CASSPGGPNYGYTF	TGTGCCAGCTCACCCGGGGGACCTAACTATGGCTACACCTTC
TRBD2	-	TRBV10-2	TRBJ2-1	CATDVAGGYNEQFF	TGCGCCACCGATGTAGCGGGAGGCTACAATGAGCAGTTCTTC
TRBD1	-	TRBV6-6	TRBJ2-5	CASRRQGAEETQYF	TGTGCCAGCAGGCGACAGGGGGCGGAGGAGACCCAGTACTTC
TRBD1	-	TRBV5-1	TRBJ1-1	CASSPRQGAETEAFF	TGCGCCAGCAGCCCACGACAGGGGGCAGAAACTGAAGCTTTCTTT
TRBD1	-	TRBV28	TRBJ2-4	CASRLMPGQGGNIQYF	TGTGCCAGCAGACTAATGCCGGGACAGGGAGGAAACATTCAGTACTTC
-	once	TRBV7-8	TRBJ2-3	CASSLGQGGRTDTQYF	TGTGCCAGCAGCTTAGGCCAGGGGGGAAGGACAGATACGCAGTATTTT
-	-	TRBV10-3	TRBJ1-1	CAIGRDTEAFF	TGTGCCATCGGCCGGGACACTGAAGCTTTCTTT
-	-	TRBV9	TRBJ2-3	CASSVSGDTQYF	TGTGCCAGCAGCGTATCAGGGGATACGCAGTATTTT
-	-	TRBV2	TRBJ2-3	CASSGGQGSTDTQYF	TGTGCCAGCAGTGGGGGGCAGGGGAGTACAGATACGCAGTATTTT
TRBD1	-	TRBV9	TRBJ1-2	CASSPGTEYGYTF	TGTGCCAGCAGCCCCGGGACAGAGTATGGCTACACCTTC
TRBD2	-	TRBV19	TRBJ2-1	CASMIAGAGEQFF	TGTGCCAGTATGATAGCGGGAGCGGGTGAGCAGTTCTTC
TRBD2	-	TRBV5-8	TRBJ2-7	CASRITSGSAQYF	TGTGCCAGCAGAATTACTAGCGGGTCCGCGCAGTACTTC
-	-	TRBV7-9	TRBJ2-1	CASSLRAGQSSSYNEQFF	TGTGCCAGCAGCTTACGGGCAGGGCAGTCGAGCTCCTACAATGAGCAGTTCTTC
TRBD1	-	TRBV5-4	TRBJ1-6	CASSQSRTGNSPLHF	TGTGCCAGCAGCCAAAGCCGGACAGGGAATTCACCCCTCCACTTT
-	-	TRBV7-3	TRBJ1-1	CASSDSPNTEAFF	TGTGCCAGCAGCGACTCCCCGAACACTGAAGCTTTCTTT
TRBD2	-	TRBV19	TRBJ2-3	CASRKTSGRADTQYF	TGTGCCAGTCGCAAGACGAGCGGGAGAGCCGATACGCAGTATTTT
-	-	TRBV19	TRBJ2-2	CASSTPQGGTNTGELFF	TGTGCCAGTAGTACTCCACAAGGGGGTACGAACACCGGGGAGCTGTTTTTT
-	-	TRBV5-1	TRBJ2-1	CASSPQGRRDEQFF	TGCGCCAGCAGCCCGCAGGGGCGAAGGGATGAGCAGTTCTTC
-	-	TRBV29-1	TRBJ2-1	CSVDVWHEQFF	TGCAGCGTTGATGTTTGGCATGAGCAGTTCTTC
TRBD1	-	TRBV11-2	TRBJ2-2	CASSPAGQGNTGELFF	TGTGCCAGCAGCCCCGCGGGACAGGGGAACACCGGGGAGCTGTTTTTT